The 20 T cell receptor beta chains given below trace back to one sample, sequenced in a study of OX40 agonist ivuxolimab in advanced cancers. Some clones are missing from TCRdb's copy, which holds only in-frame ones; the method was immunoSEQ multiplex PCR. This table has around 40,000 clones, around 85% appearing once. This specimen was CD4+ or CD8+ T cells sorted from blood, taken in a trial of the OX40 agonist ivuxolimab. The receptor source for this set is an adult with an advanced solid tumor such as melanoma, head and neck, liver or kidney cancer.

J is TRBJ2-1 and V is TRBV27; D is perhaps TRBD1 (7 bases). This CDR3 has 19 residues. CDR1 MNHEY and CDR2 SMNVEV come from the germline V gene (reference sequence). Trimming removed 8 bases at V and 0 bases at J, with 26 bases between. CDR3 sequence (DNA): TGTGCCAGCCGGCGGGCAGGGGGGCTGCTTCCGAGCTCCTACAATGAGCAGTTCTTC. This translates into CASRRAGGLLPSSYNEQFF.

The rearrangement links TRBV6-5 to TRBJ2-3, with 10 bases fitting TRBD2. Germline V gene lookup returns CDR1 MNHEY and CDR2 SVGAGI. J was trimmed by 4 bases and V by 5 bases; bases with no gene match: 6. The CDR3 has 15 amino acids. CDR3 amino acids: CASSILAGGSDTQYF. CDR3 nucleotide sequence: TGTGCCAGCAGTATCTTAGCGGGGGGCTCAGATACGCAGTATTTT.

In DNA, the CDR3 is TGTGCCAGCAGCCCCGATGGGGGCCCCAACAATGAGCAGTTCTTC. Protein sequence: CASSPDGGPNNEQFF. This rearrangement joins TRBV11-2 to TRBJ2-1; D perhaps matches TRBD1 (6 bases). V was trimmed by 5 bases and J by 5 bases, leaving 16 bases between them. The CDR3 spans 15 residues. Germline V CDR1 and CDR2: SGHAT, FQNNGV.

The chain employs TRBV5-1 and TRBJ2-7; D is ambiguous. Germline CDR1 reads SGHRS; CDR2 reads YFSETQ. The CDR3 is made up of 11 amino acids. The V gene lost 8 bases and the J gene lost 6 bases, with 12 bases spanning the gap. Written as DNA, the CDR3 is TGCGCCAGTAATCAGTTCGGCGAGCAGTACTTC. Translating it yields CASNQFGEQYF. The full variable domain, with the rest looked up from reference TRBV5-1 and TRBJ2-7, is KAGVTQTPRYLIKTRGQQVTLSCSPISGHRSVSWYQQTPGQGLQFLFEYFSETQRNKGNFPGRFSGRQFSNSRSEMNVSTLELGDSALYLCASNQFGEQYFGPGTRLTVT.

This sequence joins TRBV4-1 and TRBJ2-7, with a tentative D call TRBD2 (7 bases). The CDR3 has 16 residues. Trimming removed 4 bases from V and 7 bases from J, with 23 bases in between. Germline-derived CDR1 and CDR2 are MGHRA and YSYEKL. The CDR3: CASSPLGGGRYEEQYV. Written as DNA, the CDR3 is TGCGCCAGCAGCCCCTTGGGGGGGGGCCGCTACGAAGAGCAGTACGTC.

This chain links TRBV9 with TRBJ2-3, with a possible D match to TRBD2 (6 bases). Germline V lookup: CDR1 SGDLS, CDR2 YYNGEE. V lost 0 bases and J 0 bases, leaving 14 bases between the germline ends. The CDR3 contains 17 residues. CDR3 DNA sequence: TGTGCCAGCAGCGTAGCTACGGGCGGGGACAGCACAGATACGCAGTATTTT. Translated: CASSVATGGDSTDTQYF.

The CDR3 DNA reads TGTGCCAGCAGCTACCTTCTAGCGGGGGGGTACAATGAGCAGTTCTTC. It specifies CASSYLLAGGYNEQFF. The genes are TRBV13 and TRBJ2-1; 12 nucleotides match TRBD2. There are 16 residues in the CDR3. Trimming took 4 bases from V and 4 from J; bases not matched to a gene: 5. The germline V gene has CDR1 PRHDT and CDR2 FYEKMQ (reference sequence).

The chain recombines TRBV6-1 with TRBJ2-7; a weak D match, TRBD2 (6 bases). The CDR3 covers 13 residues. Trimming removed 8 bases from V and 5 bases from J, with 16 bases in between. CDR1 and CDR2 (germline): MNHNS, SASEGT. The chain's CDR3 is CASGPGVGHEQYF. The CDR3 DNA reads as TGTGCCAGCGGCCCGGGGGTGGGCCACGAGCAGTACTTC.

V usage is TRBV1 and J usage is TRBJ2-7; no check of the table's D call, TRBD1, against the DNA was made. TRBV1 is recorded as a pseudogene. The CDR3 is 14 residues long. CDR3 nucleotide sequence: TGCACCAGCAGCCGTCAGGGGATTCCCTACGAGCAGTACGTC. This encodes CTSSRQGIPYEQYV.

The chain employs TRBV7-6 and TRBJ2-7; the match to TRBD2 covers 12 bases. This CDR3 spans 15 amino acids. Unmatched junction bases numbered 6, after V lost 3 bases and J lost 6 bases. Per germline, CDR1 SGHVS and CDR2 FNYEAQ. CDR3 nucleotides: TGTGCCAGCAGCTTCGGACTAGCGGGAAACCTCGAGCAGTACTTC. Its translation: CASSFGLAGNLEQYF.

V usage is TRBV7-6 and J usage is TRBJ2-3; D is unresolved. Germline assignment: CDR1 SGHVS and CDR2 FNYEAQ. V shed 5 bases and J shed 6 bases, with 18 bases lying between them. The CDR3 consists of 15 residues. The CDR3 sequence is CASSLDPRTWDTQYF. In nucleotides, the CDR3 is TGTGCCAGCAGCCTAGATCCCCGTACTTGGGATACGCAGTATTTT.

This sequence joins TRBV9 and TRBJ2-1; D perhaps matches TRBD2 (5 bases). The CDR3 is 16 residues long. Looked up from germline, CDR1 is SGDLS and CDR2 is YYNGEE. The V end lost 4 bases, the J end lost 10 bases, and 24 bases lay between the germline ends. The CDR3 DNA reads TGTGCCAGCAGCTCCCCGGGCGGTAGCGAGAGCCTAGAGCAGTTCTTC. Translation gives CASSSPGGSESLEQFF.

CDR3 DNA: TGTGCCAGCAGCTTATTAGTGGGGGGGCTGACGGAGACCCAGTACTTC. This codes for CASSLLVGGLTETQYF. The chain combines TRBV11-1 with TRBJ2-5; TRBD2 might be the D (7 bases). The germline V gene encodes CDR1 SGHAT and CDR2 FQDESV (reference sequence). Trimming shortened V by 2 bases and J by 5 bases, and 18 bases separated the two germline ends. The CDR3 is 16 residues long.

The chain carries TRBV4-2 and TRBJ2-1; TRBD2 aligns across 10 bases. CDR1 is LGHNA, CDR2 YNFKEQ, per germline. Trimming cost V 0 bases and J 7 bases; bases outside gene matches: 12. This CDR3 has 18 amino acids. DNA for the CDR3: TGTGCCAGCAGCCAAGATCGGAGCGGGGGGGCCTTACTGAATGAGCAGTTCTTC. Its translation is CASSQDRSGGALLNEQFF.

The V gene is TRBV10-2, the J gene TRBJ2-1; 7 bases fit TRBD2. J was trimmed by 3 bases and V by 3 bases; bases with no gene match: 8. Germline CDR1 is WSHSY and CDR2 is SAAADI. The CDR3 covers 16 residues. CDR3 sequence: CASSDGAGAFYNEQFF. CDR3 DNA sequence: TGCGCCAGCAGTGATGGTGCGGGAGCTTTCTACAATGAGCAGTTCTTC.

V usage is TRBV15 and J usage is TRBJ2-1; D not resolved. Germline V lookup: CDR1 LNHNV, CDR2 YYDKDF (reference sequence). The CDR3 covers 15 residues. The germline V and J ends were trimmed by 5 bases and 5 bases, with 16 bases remaining between them. CDR3 DNA sequence: TGTGCCACCAGCGGTGGAAGTGAGGTCCACAATGAGCAGTTCTTC. The encoded protein is CATSGGSEVHNEQFF. Based on the CDR3 plus reference TRBV15 and TRBJ2-1, the full variable domain is DAMVIQNPRYQVTQFGKPVTLSCSQTLNHNVMYWYQQKSSQAPKLLFHYYDKDFNNEADTPDNFQSRRPNTSFCFLDIRSPGLGDTAMYLCATSGGSEVHNEQFFGPGTRLTVL.

The chain has TRBV7-6 and TRBJ1-3; D is undetermined. Trimming pared 0 bases from V and 8 bases from J, leaving 8 bases between. The germline V gene has CDR1 SGHVS and CDR2 FNYEAQ. The CDR3 length is 13 residues. Written as DNA, the CDR3 is TGTGCCAGCAGCTTAGCGGTGGGAGACACCATATATTTT. It is translated as CASSLAVGDTIYF.

The chain uses TRBV6-5 and TRBJ1-1; 8 bases align to TRBD1. J lost 7 bases, V lost 5 bases, and 9 bases had no gene match. CDR1 and CDR2 (germline): MNHEY, SVGAGI. The CDR3 runs to 14 residues. As DNA, the CDR3 is TGTGCCAGCAGTCAAACAGGGGGTTGGGGTGAAGCTTTCTTT. This translates into CASSQTGGWGEAFF.

The chain has TRBV19 and TRBJ2-7; 7 nucleotides match TRBD1. The germline gives CDR1 LNHDA, CDR2 SQIVND (reference sequence). This CDR3 comprises 14 residues. Germline trimming cut 5 bases from V and 5 bases from J; bases unmatched to any gene: 9. CDR3 nucleotide sequence: TGTGCCAGTAGTTCAACAGGGGCTGCGAACGAGCAGTACGTC. It specifies CASSSTGAANEQYV.

This chain uses TRBV11-2 with TRBJ1-6; D might be TRBD1 (6 bases). Deletions cut 5 bases from V and 10 bases from J, with 9 bases between. Germline CDR1 SGHAT, CDR2 FQNNGV. The CDR3 loop spans 12 amino acids. As DNA, the CDR3 is TGTGCCAGCAGCCAAGGGGGGTCACCCCTCCACTTT. Translation: CASSQGGSPLHF.